This TCR beta chain was obtained from a study of blood T cell repertoires in COVID-19. On the study more broadly: Sample material is recorded as cDNA or gDNA derived from T cells, B-cell-depleted T cells, or PBMCs.

Authors' methods: Using reference gene primer amplification, nucleated cell counts were estimated. Assay: immunoSEQ multiplex PCR; the TCRdb copy retains only in-frame clones and omits some. V and J calls and clone size follow that table, whereas D and trimming were derived from the DNA. The sample holds about 63,000 clones, about 74% seen once. Trimming shortened V by 4 bases and J by 8 bases, and 20 bases separated the two germline ends. The CDR3 contains 15 residues. CDR1 SGHNT and CDR2 YENEEA come from the germline V gene. The genes are TRBV11-3 and TRBJ1-2, with D maybe TRBD1 (6 bases). Sequenced input: peripheral blood. This sequence originates from an elderly woman with acute or convalescent COVID-19. The CDR3 coding sequence is TGTGCCAGCAGCTCCGATCGACAGGCCGCAGGGGGCTACACCTTC. The encoded protein is CASSSDRQAAGGYTF.